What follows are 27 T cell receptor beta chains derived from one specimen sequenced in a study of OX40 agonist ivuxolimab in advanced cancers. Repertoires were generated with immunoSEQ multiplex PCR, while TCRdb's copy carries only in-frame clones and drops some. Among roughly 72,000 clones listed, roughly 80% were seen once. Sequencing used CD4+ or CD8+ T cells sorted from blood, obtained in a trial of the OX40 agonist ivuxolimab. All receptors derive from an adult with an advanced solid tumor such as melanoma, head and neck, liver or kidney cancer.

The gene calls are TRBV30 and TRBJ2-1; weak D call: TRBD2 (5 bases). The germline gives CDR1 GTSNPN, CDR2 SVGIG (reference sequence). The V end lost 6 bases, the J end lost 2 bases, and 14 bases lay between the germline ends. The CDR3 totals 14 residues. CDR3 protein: CACGERSPYNEQFF. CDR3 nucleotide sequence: TGTGCCTGCGGAGAGCGGTCCCCCTACAATGAGCAGTTCTTC.

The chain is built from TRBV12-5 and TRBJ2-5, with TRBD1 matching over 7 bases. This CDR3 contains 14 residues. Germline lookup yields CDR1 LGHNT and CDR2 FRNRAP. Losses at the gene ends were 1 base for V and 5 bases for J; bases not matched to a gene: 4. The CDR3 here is CASGLASTGETQYF. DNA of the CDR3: TGTGCTAGTGGTTTGGCTTCGACAGGGGAGACCCAGTACTTC.

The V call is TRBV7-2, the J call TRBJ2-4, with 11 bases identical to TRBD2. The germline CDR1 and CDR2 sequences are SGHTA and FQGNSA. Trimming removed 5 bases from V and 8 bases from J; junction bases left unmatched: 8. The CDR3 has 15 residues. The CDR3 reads CASSRLAGYSDIQYF. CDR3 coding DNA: TGTGCCAGCAGCAGACTAGCGGGATATAGTGACATTCAGTACTTC.

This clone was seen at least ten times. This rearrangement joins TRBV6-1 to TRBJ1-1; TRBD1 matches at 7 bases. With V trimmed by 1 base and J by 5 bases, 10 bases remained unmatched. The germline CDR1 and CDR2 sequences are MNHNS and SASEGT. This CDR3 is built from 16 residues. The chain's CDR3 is CASSEGDRVVRTEAFF. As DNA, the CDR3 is TGTGCCAGCAGTGAAGGAGACAGGGTTGTACGGACTGAAGCTTTCTTT.

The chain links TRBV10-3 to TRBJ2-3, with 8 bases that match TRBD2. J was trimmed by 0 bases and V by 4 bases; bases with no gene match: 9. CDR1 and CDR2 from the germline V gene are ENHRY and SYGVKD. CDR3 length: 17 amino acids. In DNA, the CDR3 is TGTGCCATCAGTGGTGGAGCGGGAGATACTAGCACAGATACGCAGTATTTT. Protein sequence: CAISGGAGDTSTDTQYF.

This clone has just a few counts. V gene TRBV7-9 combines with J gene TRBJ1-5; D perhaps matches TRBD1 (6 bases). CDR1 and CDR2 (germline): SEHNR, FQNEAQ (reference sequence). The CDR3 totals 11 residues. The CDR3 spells CAVGAGQPQHF. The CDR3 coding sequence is TGTGCTGTGGGGGCCGGGCAGCCCCAGCATTTT.

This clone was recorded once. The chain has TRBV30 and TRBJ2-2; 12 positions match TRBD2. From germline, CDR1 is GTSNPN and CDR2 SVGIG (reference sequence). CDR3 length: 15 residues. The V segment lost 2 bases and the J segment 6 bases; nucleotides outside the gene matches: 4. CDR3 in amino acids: CAWSPGLAGAGELFF. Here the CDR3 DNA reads TGTGCCTGGAGTCCGGGACTAGCGGGCGCCGGGGAGCTGTTTTTT. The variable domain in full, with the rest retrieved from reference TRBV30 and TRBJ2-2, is SQTIHQWPATLVQPVGSPLSLECTVEGTSNPNLYWYRQAAGRGLQLLFYSVGIGQISSEVPQNLSASRPQDRQFILSSKKLLLSDSGFYLCAWSPGLAGAGELFFGEGSRLTVL.

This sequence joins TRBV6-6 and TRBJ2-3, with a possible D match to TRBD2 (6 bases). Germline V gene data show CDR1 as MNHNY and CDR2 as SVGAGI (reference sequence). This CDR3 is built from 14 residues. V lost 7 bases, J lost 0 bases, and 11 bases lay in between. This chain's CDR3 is CASTGAGSTDTQYF. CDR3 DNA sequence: TGTGCCAGCACGGGAGCGGGTAGCACAGATACGCAGTATTTT.

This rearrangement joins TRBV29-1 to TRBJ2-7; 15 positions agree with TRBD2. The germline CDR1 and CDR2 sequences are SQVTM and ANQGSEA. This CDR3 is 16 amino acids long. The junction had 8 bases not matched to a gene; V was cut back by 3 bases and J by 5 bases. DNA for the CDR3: TGCAGCGTTGATGGCGGACTAGCGGGAGGGCCCCACGAGCAGTACTTC. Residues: CSVDGGLAGGPHEQYF.

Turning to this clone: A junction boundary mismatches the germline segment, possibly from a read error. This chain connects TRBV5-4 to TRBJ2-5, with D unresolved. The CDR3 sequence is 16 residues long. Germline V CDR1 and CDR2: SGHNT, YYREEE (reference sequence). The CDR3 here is CVSSAGRLRSQETQYF. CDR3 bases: TGTGTCAGCAGCGCTGGACGTCTTCGGTCCCAAGAGACCCAGTACTTC.

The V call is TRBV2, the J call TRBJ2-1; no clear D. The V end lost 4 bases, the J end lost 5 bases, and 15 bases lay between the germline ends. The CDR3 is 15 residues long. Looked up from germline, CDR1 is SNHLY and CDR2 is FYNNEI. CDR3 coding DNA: TGTGCCAGCAGTGTAGGCTCTAGATTCAACAATGAGCAGTTCTTC. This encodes CASSVGSRFNNEQFF. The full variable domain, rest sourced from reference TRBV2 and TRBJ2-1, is EPEVTQTPSHQVTQMGQEVILRCVPISNHLYFYWYRQILGQKVEFLVSFYNNEISEKSEIFDDQFSVERPDGSNFTLKIRSTKLEDSAMYFCASSVGSRFNNEQFFGPGTRLTVL.

DNA for the CDR3: TGTGCCAGCAGCTTAAGTGTGGGCACTGAAGCTTTCTTT. It specifies CASSLSVGTEAFF. The chain carries TRBV7-3 and TRBJ1-1, with D unresolved. The CDR3 has 13 residues. The ends were cut back, 1 base at V and 4 bases at J, with 7 bases in the middle. Germline values: CDR1 SGHTA, CDR2 FQGTGA. The whole variable domain, remainder taken from reference TRBV7-3 and TRBJ1-1, is GAGVSQTPSNKVTEKGKYVELRCDPISGHTALYWYRQSLGQGPEFLIYFQGTGAADDSGLPNDRFFAVRPEGSVSTLKIQRTERGDSAVYLCASSLSVGTEAFFGQGTRLTVV.

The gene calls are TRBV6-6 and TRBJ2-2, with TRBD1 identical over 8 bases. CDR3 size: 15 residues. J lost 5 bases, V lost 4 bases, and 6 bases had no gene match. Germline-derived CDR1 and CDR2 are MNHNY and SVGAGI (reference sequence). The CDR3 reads CASSWTTGETGELFF. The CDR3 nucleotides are TGTGCCAGCAGTTGGACGACAGGGGAGACCGGGGAGCTGTTTTTT.

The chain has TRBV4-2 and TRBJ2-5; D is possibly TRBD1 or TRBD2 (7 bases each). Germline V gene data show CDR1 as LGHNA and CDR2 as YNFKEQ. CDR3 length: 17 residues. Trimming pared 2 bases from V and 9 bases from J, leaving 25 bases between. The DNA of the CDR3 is TGTGCCAGCAGCCAAAGCCTTGCGTCTAGCGGCCAGGGGGCCCAGTACTTC. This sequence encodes CASSQSLASSGQGAQYF.

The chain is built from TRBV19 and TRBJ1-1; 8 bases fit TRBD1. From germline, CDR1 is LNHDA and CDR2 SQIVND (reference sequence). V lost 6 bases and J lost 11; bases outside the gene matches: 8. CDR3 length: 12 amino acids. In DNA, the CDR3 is TGTGCCAGTAGGCCGACAGGGGACGACGCTTTCTTT. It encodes CASRPTGDDAFF.

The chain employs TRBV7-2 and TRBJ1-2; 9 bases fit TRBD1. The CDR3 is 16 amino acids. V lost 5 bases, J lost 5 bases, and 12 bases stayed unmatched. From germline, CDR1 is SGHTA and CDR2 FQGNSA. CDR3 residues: CASSLSNRGRWYGYTF. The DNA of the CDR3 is TGTGCCAGCAGCCTCTCGAACAGGGGGCGCTGGTATGGCTACACCTTC. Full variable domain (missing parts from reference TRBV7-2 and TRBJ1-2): GAGVSQSPSNKVTEKGKDVELRCDPISGHTALYWYRQSLGQGLEFLIYFQGNSAPDKSGLPSDRFSAERTGGSVSTLTIQRTQQEDSAVYLCASSLSNRGRWYGYTFGSGTRLTVV.

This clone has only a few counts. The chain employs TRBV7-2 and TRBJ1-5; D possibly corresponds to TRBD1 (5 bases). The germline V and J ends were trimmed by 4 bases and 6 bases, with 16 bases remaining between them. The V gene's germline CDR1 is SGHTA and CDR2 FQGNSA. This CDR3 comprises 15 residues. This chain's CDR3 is CASSSGPNPSQPQHF. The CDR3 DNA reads TGTGCCAGCAGCTCGGGACCGAACCCTAGTCAGCCCCAGCATTTT. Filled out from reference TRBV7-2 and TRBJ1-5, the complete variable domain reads GAGVSQSPSNKVTEKGKDVELRCDPISGHTALYWYRQSLGQGLEFLIYFQGNSAPDKSGLPSDRFSAERTGGSVSTLTIQRTQQEDSAVYLCASSSGPNPSQPQHFGDGTRLSIL.

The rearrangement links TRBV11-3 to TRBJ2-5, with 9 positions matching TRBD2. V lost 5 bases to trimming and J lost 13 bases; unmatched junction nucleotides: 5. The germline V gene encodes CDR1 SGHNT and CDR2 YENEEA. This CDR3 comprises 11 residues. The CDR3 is CASSAGGSPYF. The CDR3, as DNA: TGTGCCAGCAGCGCGGGGGGGTCTCCGTACTTC. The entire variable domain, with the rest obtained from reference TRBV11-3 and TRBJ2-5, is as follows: EAGVVQSPRYKIIEKKQPVAFWCNPISGHNTLYWYLQNLGQGPELLIRYENEEAVDDSQLPKDRFSAERLKGVDSTLKIQPAELGDSAVYLCASSAGGSPYFGPGTRLLVL.

The CDR3 DNA sequence: TGTGCCAGTAGCTTTCTGAACAGACCCTACGAGCAGTACTTC. Protein sequence: CASSFLNRPYEQYF. The chain links TRBV19 to TRBJ2-7, with D unclear. The CDR3 consists of 14 residues. Looked up from germline, CDR1 is LNHDA and CDR2 is SQIVND (reference sequence). V dropped 6 bases and J dropped 2 bases, with 14 bases sitting between them.

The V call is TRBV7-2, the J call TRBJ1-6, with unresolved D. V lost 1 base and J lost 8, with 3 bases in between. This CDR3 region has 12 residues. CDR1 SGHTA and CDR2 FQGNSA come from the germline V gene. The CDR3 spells CASSLEHSPLHF. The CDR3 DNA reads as TGTGCCAGCAGCTTAGAACATTCACCCCTCCACTTT.

CDR3 DNA sequence: TGTGCCAGCAGCCAATCCCCCGGGACAGGGACAAGGGAGCAGTACTTC. Amino acid sequence: CASSQSPGTGTREQYF. The chain employs TRBV4-2 and TRBJ2-7; TRBD1 agrees at 9 bases. V gave up 2 bases and J gave up 7 bases; unmatched junction bases: 12. CDR1 LGHNA and CDR2 YNFKEQ come from the germline V gene. The CDR3 runs to 16 residues.

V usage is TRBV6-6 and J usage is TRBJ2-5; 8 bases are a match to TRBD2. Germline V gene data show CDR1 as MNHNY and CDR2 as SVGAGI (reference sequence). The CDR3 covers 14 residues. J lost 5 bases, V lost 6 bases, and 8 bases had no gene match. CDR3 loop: CASSLLAGRETQYF. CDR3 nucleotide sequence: TGTGCCAGCAGCTTATTAGCGGGAAGGGAGACCCAGTACTTC.

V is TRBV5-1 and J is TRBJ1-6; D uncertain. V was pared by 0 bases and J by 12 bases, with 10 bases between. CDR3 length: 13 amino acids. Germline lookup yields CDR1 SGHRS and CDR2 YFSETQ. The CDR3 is CASSLVGGEPLHF. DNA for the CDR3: TGCGCCAGCAGCTTGGTCGGAGGAGAACCCCTCCACTTT.

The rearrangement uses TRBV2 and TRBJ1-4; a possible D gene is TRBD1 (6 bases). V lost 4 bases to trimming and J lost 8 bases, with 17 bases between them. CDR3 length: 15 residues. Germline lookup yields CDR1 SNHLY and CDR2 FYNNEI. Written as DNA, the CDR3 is TGTGCCAGCAGTGCCAACAGGGAGAGAGGCGAAAAACTGTTTTTT. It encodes CASSANRERGEKLFF.

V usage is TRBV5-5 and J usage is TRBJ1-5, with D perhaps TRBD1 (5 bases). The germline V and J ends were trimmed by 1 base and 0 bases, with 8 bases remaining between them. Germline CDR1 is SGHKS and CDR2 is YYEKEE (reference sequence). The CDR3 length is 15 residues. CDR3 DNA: TGTGCCAGCAGCTTGCAGGGATTTAGCAATCAGCCCCAGCATTTT. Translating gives CASSLQGFSNQPQHF.

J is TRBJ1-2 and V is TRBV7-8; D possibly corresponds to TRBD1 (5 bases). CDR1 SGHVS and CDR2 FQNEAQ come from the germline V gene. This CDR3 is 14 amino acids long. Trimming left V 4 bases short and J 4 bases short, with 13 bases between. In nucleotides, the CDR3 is TGTGCCAGCAGCTCCACCAGGGCGGGCTATGGCTACACCTTC. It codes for CASSSTRAGYGYTF.

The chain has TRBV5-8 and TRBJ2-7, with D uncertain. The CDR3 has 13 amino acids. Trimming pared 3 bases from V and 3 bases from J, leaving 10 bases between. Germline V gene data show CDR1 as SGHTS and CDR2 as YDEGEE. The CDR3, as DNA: TGTGCCAGCAGCTGGGGATGGGGCTACGAGCAGTACTTC. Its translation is CASSWGWGYEQYF.